This passage covers 15 T cell receptor beta chains from one sample sequenced in a study of radiation and T cells in renal cell carcinoma. Method: immunoSEQ multiplex PCR; TCRdb's copy keeps in-frame clones and lacks some. Seen here are tens of thousands of clones, more than 80% observed once, and the top ten hold around 28%. Regarding time point: blood 2 weeks post-SBRT. Treatment in this sample: 15 Gy SBRT to primary tumor, nephrectomy 4 weeks later. The sample consisted of blood, taken from a patient whose treatment included radiotherapy and nephrectomy. All receptors come from a woman between 65 and 79 years old with renal cell carcinoma.

The CDR3 nucleotides are TGTGCCAGCAGCCCCCGACTAGGAGAGACAGATACGCAGTATTTT. This sequence encodes CASSPRLGETDTQYF. This chain links TRBV11-1 with TRBJ2-3, with D possibly being TRBD2 (6 bases). V dropped 5 bases and J dropped 3 bases, with 15 bases sitting between them. Germline V gene data show CDR1 as SGHAT and CDR2 as FQDESV (reference sequence). CDR3 length equals 15 residues.

Only one count was recorded for this clone. The chain recombines TRBV5-8 with TRBJ2-2; 7 bases line up with TRBD1. This CDR3 is built from 18 residues. Germline V CDR1 and CDR2: SGHTS, YDEGEE. Trimming took 4 bases from V and 0 from J; bases not matched to a gene: 12. The CDR3 sequence: CASSNRQGVLANTGELFF. In DNA, the CDR3 is TGTGCCAGCAGCAACCGACAGGGAGTATTAGCGAACACCGGGGAGCTGTTTTTT.

The V call is TRBV19, the J call TRBJ1-6; D is undetermined. CDR3 length: 15 residues. V was shortened by 5 bases and J by 5 bases, with 13 bases between the two germline ends. In germline, CDR1 is LNHDA, CDR2 SQIVND (reference sequence). CDR3 sequence (DNA): TGTGCCAGTAGTTACGGCATGAAAAATAATTCACCCCTCCACTTT. Protein product: CASSYGMKNNSPLHF.

In this sample, this clone turned up a few times. The chain couples TRBV4-1 to TRBJ1-1; D not resolved. The CDR3 sequence is 13 residues long. The germline V and J ends were trimmed by 1 base and 1 base, with 4 bases remaining between them. In germline, CDR1 is MGHRA, CDR2 YSYEKL. For the CDR3, the DNA is TGCGCCAGCAGCCAAGTGGGGAACACTGAAGCTTTCTTT. Its translation: CASSQVGNTEAFF.

This clone was observed a few times. The chain has TRBV7-6 and TRBJ2-3, with D hard to call. The V end was cut by 4 bases, the J end by 1 base, with 21 bases between. Germline V gene sequence: CDR1 SGHVS, CDR2 FNYEAQ. The CDR3 loop spans 18 amino acids. The CDR3 here is CASSSQYASLRGTDTQYF. The CDR3 coding sequence is TGTGCCAGCAGCTCGCAGTATGCAAGCCTCCGGGGCACAGATACGCAGTATTTT.

This clone occurred a few times. The rearrangement uses TRBV4-1 and TRBJ2-7; D is perhaps TRBD1 or TRBD2 (5 bases each). Trimming pared 4 bases from V and 4 bases from J, leaving 14 bases between. The CDR3 is made up of 14 amino acids. Germline V gives CDR1 MGHRA, CDR2 YSYEKL. CDR3 nucleotide sequence: TGCGCCAGCAGCCTCGGGACCCCTGGGTACGAGCAGTACTTC. Its translation is CASSLGTPGYEQYF.

This rearrangement joins TRBV5-4 to TRBJ1-2, with D tentatively TRBD1 (6 bases). The CDR3 consists of 13 residues. The germline gives CDR1 SGHNT, CDR2 YYREEE (reference sequence). V was clipped by 5 bases and J by 1 base, with 9 bases between them. The CDR3 DNA reads TGTGCCAGCAGGGTACAGGGTAACTATGGCTACACCTTC. Amino acid sequence: CASRVQGNYGYTF.

This chain connects TRBV27 to TRBJ1-5; 8 bases are shared with TRBD1. V lost 5 bases and J lost 5; bases outside the gene matches: 11. The CDR3 has 16 residues. Germline V CDR1 and CDR2: MNHEY, SMNVEV (reference sequence). The CDR3 bases are TGTGCCAGCAGTGTCTCCGGGACAGGATTGTATCAGCCCCAGCATTTT. It is translated as CASSVSGTGLYQPQHF.

V is TRBV7-9 and J is TRBJ1-6; TRBD1 agrees at 8 bases. V trimming: 5 bases; J trimming: 10 bases; junction bases outside the gene matches: 13. The CDR3 extends over 16 amino acids. The germline CDR1 and CDR2 sequences are SEHNR and FQNEAQ (reference sequence). CDR3: CASSPGGQGDMSPLHF. The CDR3 DNA is TGTGCCAGCAGCCCGGGTGGACAGGGAGATATGTCACCCCTCCACTTT.

The chain joins TRBV9 to TRBJ2-5; D perhaps matches TRBD1 (5 bases). From germline, CDR1 is SGDLS and CDR2 YYNGEE. The CDR3 loop spans 18 amino acids. V lost 3 bases and J 0 bases, leaving 21 bases between the germline ends. The CDR3, as DNA: TGTGCCAGCAGCGCCCGGACACCCGGCGCTGTAAACCAAGAGACCCAGTACTTC. Translated: CASSARTPGAVNQETQYF.

This clone was observed once. The chain recombines TRBV10-1 with TRBJ2-3, with 12 bases lining up with TRBD2. There are 15 residues in the CDR3. CDR1 WNHNN and CDR2 SYGVQD come from the germline V gene (reference sequence). The trim removed 3 bases at V and 8 bases at J, leaving 6 bases unmatched. The DNA for the CDR3 is TGCGCCAGCAGTGATAGGACTAGCGGGGAAGGTACGCAGTATTTT. Translated: CASSDRTSGEGTQYF.

This clone occurred once. The chain has TRBV5-5 and TRBJ2-7, with D maybe TRBD2 (6 bases). The CDR3 is made up of 15 amino acids. The V and J ends lost 4 bases and 2 bases respectively, with 16 bases between them. CDR1 SGHKS and CDR2 YYEKEE come from the germline V gene (reference sequence). CDR3 amino acids: CASSKLQGGTYEQYF. DNA for the CDR3: TGTGCCAGCAGCAAACTCCAGGGAGGTACCTACGAGCAGTACTTC.

This chain links TRBV5-4 with TRBJ2-1; 9 positions match TRBD2. The CDR3 has 16 amino acids. CDR1 SGHNT and CDR2 YYREEE come from the germline V gene (reference sequence). Trimming removed 0 bases from V and 6 bases from J; junction bases left unmatched: 7. CDR3 in DNA: TGTGCCAGCAGCTTGGCCCGAGCGGGAGGTCGCAATGAGCAGTTCTTC. Protein sequence: CASSLARAGGRNEQFF.

This chain joins TRBV7-9 and TRBJ1-6; 7 bases map to TRBD1. The CDR3 sequence is 14 residues long. The ends lost 5 bases at V and 9 bases at J; junction bases unmatched: 7. Germline V gives CDR1 SEHNR, CDR2 FQNEAQ (reference sequence). The CDR3: CASSPGQSGSPLHF. For the CDR3, the DNA is TGTGCCAGCAGCCCGGGACAGAGCGGTTCACCCCTCCACTTT.

The rearrangement uses TRBV29-1 and TRBJ2-7; D ambiguous. The germline CDR1 and CDR2 sequences are SQVTM and ANQGSEA. V lost 4 bases and J lost 7, with 14 bases in between. The CDR3 loop spans 12 amino acids. The CDR3 here is CSVAGPLREQYF. The CDR3 nucleotides are TGCAGCGTTGCTGGACCTCTGAGGGAGCAGTACTTC.